This T cell receptor (beta chain) was captured by sequencing in a study of a mutant IDH1 vaccine in newly diagnosed glioma. Across the whole study: Patients got their first vaccination 4-6 weeks after radiotherapy alone, or with temozolomide cycles. Treated patients had a mean age of around 40 years and a sex split that was approximately 62% male and roughly 40% female. Every participant had undergone radiotherapy, temozolomide, or both before, and most underwent both.

Time point described: week 11, during vaccination. What each vaccine dose contained was 300 ug of mutant IDH1 20-mer peptide, accompanied by topical imiquimod. TCRdb's copy holds only in-frame clones and misses some; the assay was immunoSEQ multiplex PCR. The repertoire holds about 64,000 clones, with 70% to 85% as singletons. Turning to this clone: As yet, its antigen is unknown.

The CDR3 covers 13 residues. Germline values: CDR1 MDHEN, CDR2 SYDVKM. V lost 10 bases and J lost 0, with 13 bases in between. Overall study results and limits: Shifts in the top peripheral T cell clonotypes seemed unrelated to pseudoprogression.

This sequence was found in a woman between 50 and 59 years old with glioma. This chain connects TRBV28 to TRBJ2-7; D gene uncertain. This material consisted of PBMCs, taken from a glioma patient whose treatment included an IDH1 peptide vaccine. Here the CDR3 reads CATIVEGSYEQYF. CDR3 DNA sequence: TGTGCCACCATCGTAGAAGGCTCCTACGAGCAGTACTTC.